Below, one T cell receptor (beta chain) is given with its context. Its cognate antigen is unknown. The entry originates in a study of graft-versus-host responses after intestinal transplantation. About the research overall: Every transplant recipient was induced with anti-thymocyte globulin, then maintained on tacrolimus and steroids for approximately three years. Study-wide points: The study associated peak circulating GvH clone levels with early post-transplant HvG declines. The marrow of recipients harbored GvH clones, and ileum or blood showed some of them first. Individuals who had graft-donor T cell macrochimerism had allografts that showed high graft-versus-host to host-versus-graft clonal ratios.

There are 13 residues in the CDR3. V was clipped by 4 bases and J by 7 bases, with 15 bases between them. Germline loops: CDR1 SGHNT, CDR2 YYREEE (reference sequence). Repertoires were generated with immunoSEQ multiplex PCR, while TCRdb's copy carries only in-frame clones and drops some. The sample has 90,000 to 95,000 clones; 90% to 95% are singletons. This chain joins TRBV5-4 and TRBJ2-7; the D gene could be TRBD1 or TRBD2 (5 bases each). The source was unstimulated CD8+ T cells sorted from spleen or lymph node cells, collected before intestinal transplant. The source of this sequence is a human donor who received an intestinal transplant. CDR3 DNA sequence: TGTGCCAGCAGCGAAAGAGGGGCGAATGAGCAGTACTTC. Residues: CASSERGANEQYF.